This passage covers 11 T cell receptor beta chains from one sample sequenced in a study of shared clonotypes between healthy human individuals. The assay was immunoSEQ multiplex PCR, and TCRdb's table has in-frame clones only and misses some. The sample yields about 2.3 million clones, approximately 95% seen once. Sequenced: naive CD4+ T cells from PBMCs. Indicated subset: CD45RA+ positively selected. These receptors were collected from a man aged 18 to 35 in good health. Some clones in this sample may be carry-over from other donors' samples.

The chain links TRBV4-2 to TRBJ1-2, with 7 bases that match TRBD1. V was clipped by 4 bases and J by 8 bases; unmatched bases: 7. The CDR3 is 13 residues long. The germline V gene has CDR1 LGHNA and CDR2 YNFKEQ. The CDR3 loop reads CASSPDRIGGYTF. The CDR3 bases are TGTGCCAGCAGCCCGGACAGGATCGGGGGCTACACCTTC.

This chain joins TRBV7-2 and TRBJ2-7, with 8 bases lining up with TRBD2. The CDR3 totals 16 residues. The J segment lost 0 bases and the V segment lost 2 bases, leaving 6 bases of the junction unmatched. Germline V gives CDR1 SGHTA, CDR2 FQGNSA. This chain's CDR3 is CASSLRREAFSYEQYF. CDR3 DNA sequence: TGTGCCAGCAGCTTACGGCGGGAGGCCTTCTCCTACGAGCAGTACTTC.

DNA for the CDR3: TGTGCCAGCAGCTTAGTTTTCGGACCCCAGGTCGGCAAAAACATTCAGTACTTC. Amino acid sequence: CASSLVFGPQVGKNIQYF. The chain uses TRBV11-2 and TRBJ2-4; D uncertain. The V and J ends lost 1 base and 3 bases respectively, with 19 bases between them. The germline gives CDR1 SGHAT, CDR2 FQNNGV. The CDR3 has 18 amino acids.

This chain links TRBV19 with TRBJ1-5; no clear D. This CDR3 contains 14 residues. CDR1 is LNHDA and CDR2 is SQIVND in the germline V gene (reference sequence). Trimming pared 4 bases from V and 6 bases from J, leaving 13 bases between. This chain's CDR3 is CASSTNLGIQPQHF. The DNA of the CDR3 is TGTGCCAGTAGTACGAACCTCGGGATTCAGCCCCAGCATTTT.

This clone was found a few times. CDR3 DNA sequence: TGTGCCATCAGGAAGGGGGGACAGGTCAACACTGAAGCTTTCTTT. Translation gives CAIRKGGQVNTEAFF. The genes are TRBV10-3 and TRBJ1-1, with 8 bases matching TRBD1. The CDR3 consists of 15 residues. Unmatched junction bases numbered 8, after V lost 6 bases and J lost 2 bases. The germline gives CDR1 ENHRY, CDR2 SYGVKD.

V gene TRBV9 combines with J gene TRBJ2-3, with TRBD2 matching over 9 bases. This CDR3 is built from 15 residues. Germline trimming cut 3 bases from V and 6 bases from J; bases unmatched to any gene: 8. Per the germline V gene, CDR1 is SGDLS and CDR2 is YYNGEE. The CDR3 sequence: CASSGGGRATDTQYF. The CDR3 bases are TGTGCCAGCAGCGGAGGCGGGAGGGCCACTGATACGCAGTATTTT.

This sequence joins TRBV15 and TRBJ1-1; D remains unclear. Trimming pared 0 bases from V and 8 bases from J, leaving 7 bases between. The germline CDR1 and CDR2 sequences are LNHNV and YYDKDF (reference sequence). This CDR3 contains 12 residues. CDR3: CATSREAREAFF. The DNA for the CDR3 is TGTGCCACCAGCAGAGAGGCCAGGGAAGCTTTCTTT.

The chain recombines TRBV4-2 with TRBJ2-2; TRBD2 matches at 7 bases. The CDR3 has 16 amino acids. V shed 0 bases and J 7 bases; nucleotides not matched to a gene: 8. CDR1 and CDR2 (germline): LGHNA, YNFKEQ. The CDR3 DNA reads as TGTGCCAGCAGCCAAGACCCCGGCGGGAGCGGCGGGGAGCTGTTTTTT. This codes for CASSQDPGGSGGELFF.

The chain links TRBV5-1 to TRBJ2-7, with D tentatively TRBD2 (5 bases). The CDR3 runs to 13 residues. The germline V gene encodes CDR1 SGHRS and CDR2 YFSETQ. V was shortened by 7 bases and J by 4 bases, with 15 bases between the two germline ends. The CDR3 DNA reads as TGCGCCAGCCATGAGCGAGGGCGGTACGAGCAGTACTTC. Its translation: CASHERGRYEQYF.

The chain combines TRBV6-6 with TRBJ2-7; a possible D gene is TRBD1 (8 bases). Germline lookup yields CDR1 MNHNY and CDR2 SVGAGI (reference sequence). Trimming left V 8 bases short and J 5 bases short, with 16 bases between. The CDR3 totals 13 residues. CDR3 loop: CASGRTGRDEQYF. CDR3 sequence (DNA): TGTGCCAGCGGCCGGACAGGGAGGGACGAGCAGTACTTC.

This sequence joins TRBV18 and TRBJ2-7, with TRBD2 matching over 8 bases. Germline-derived CDR1 and CDR2 are KGHSH and LQKENI. The CDR3 extends over 15 amino acids. J was trimmed by 1 base and V by 2 bases; bases with no gene match: 4. CDR3 region: CASSPGGRSSYEQYF. DNA for the CDR3: TGTGCCAGCTCACCAGGCGGGAGGTCTTCCTACGAGCAGTACTTC.